The text below deals with one T cell receptor (beta chain). The source of the sample is a study of blood T cell repertoires in COVID-19. In the original workflow: Reference gene primer amplification gave estimated nucleated cell counts. The method was immunoSEQ multiplex PCR; TCRdb's version includes in-frame clones alone and lacks a portion of them. The V and J calls and the clone size are those of that table, but D and trimming were determined from the DNA. Among 160,000 or so clones listed, about 88% were seen once. Enrolled during active infection, Seattle patients were then followed longitudinally. The CDR3 totals 15 residues. CDR1 is MNHEY and CDR2 is SVGAGI in the germline V gene. V lost 4 bases and J 0 bases, leaving 10 bases between the germline ends.

The sequencing sample was made of peripheral blood. This TCR derives from a woman between 45 and 65 years old with COVID-19, enrolled during active disease. The chain joins TRBV6-5 to TRBJ1-3; perhaps TRBD1 as D (6 bases). CDR3 DNA sequence: TGTGCCAGCAGTTGGACAGTAGCCTCTGGAAACACCATATATTTT. Protein sequence: CASSWTVASGNTIYF.